One sample yielded the 18 T cell receptor beta chains listed below, sequenced in a study of T-cell memory formation after mild COVID-19. One entry per CDR3 protein results from TCRdb running MiXCR on the 5' RACE reads. The sample includes 110,000 or so distinct CDR3 sequences, about 24% seen only once; the top ten take about 38%. Sequenced input: PBMCs or a T cell subset sorted from them (not recorded which). These receptors came from a man between 18 and 35 years old who had mild COVID-19 (a few samples of this study predate the infection). Cell type and time point are not known.

This clonotype appeared a few times. The chain carries TRBV7-9 and TRBJ2-6; TRBD2 aligns across 7 bases. The CDR3 consists of 14 residues. V lost 5 bases to trimming and J lost 4 bases; unmatched junction nucleotides: 2. Germline assignment: CDR1 SEHNR and CDR2 FQNEAQ (reference sequence). CDR3 region: CASSGTTGANVLTF. In DNA, the CDR3 is TGTGCCAGCAGCGGGACTACCGGGGCCAACGTCCTGACTTTC. The full variable domain, rest sourced from reference TRBV7-9 and TRBJ2-6, is DTGVSQNPRHKITKRGQNVTFRCDPISEHNRLYWYRQTLGQGPEFLTYFQNEAQLEKSRLLSDRFSAERPKGSFSTLEIQRTEQGDSAMYLCASSGTTGANVLTFGAGSRLTVL.

The J gene is TRBJ1-6, the V gene TRBV4-3; D perhaps matches TRBD1 (5 bases). Trimming left V 1 base short and J 7 bases short, with 8 bases between. This CDR3 is 14 amino acids long. Germline CDR1 LGHNA, CDR2 YSLEER. CDR3 protein: CASSQGGANSPLHF. The CDR3 bases are TGCGCCAGCAGCCAAGGAGGGGCCAATTCACCCCTCCACTTT.

This chain joins TRBV27 and TRBJ2-2; weak D call: TRBD2 (5 bases). This CDR3 contains 12 residues. Germline CDR1 is MNHEY and CDR2 is SMNVEV (reference sequence). Deletions cut 5 bases from V and 5 bases from J, with 6 bases between. The CDR3 DNA sequence: TGTGCCAGCAGTACTAGAACCGGGGAGCTGTTTTTT. Its protein is CASSTRTGELFF.

This clonotype is judged medium-sized. The chain recombines TRBV7-2 with TRBJ2-5; tentatively, D is TRBD2 (5 bases). This CDR3 has 15 residues. Germline CDR1 is SGHTA and CDR2 is FQGNSA. The germline V and J ends were trimmed by 5 bases and 3 bases, with 16 bases remaining between them. The CDR3 region is CASSPRPRGKETQYF. CDR3 sequence (DNA): TGTGCCAGCAGCCCCCGCCCGAGAGGGAAAGAGACCCAGTACTTC.

V is TRBV5-1 and J is TRBJ2-3; 7 bases agree with TRBD2. V gave up 4 bases and J gave up 4 bases; unmatched junction bases: 12. The CDR3 is made up of 16 amino acids. Per germline, CDR1 SGHRS and CDR2 YFSETQ. The CDR3 reads CASSDGILADADTQYF. CDR3 DNA sequence: TGCGCCAGCAGCGATGGCATCCTAGCGGACGCAGATACGCAGTATTTT.

Only a few counts were recorded for this clonotype. The rearrangement uses TRBV7-9 and TRBJ2-7; the D is unclear. The CDR3 is made up of 14 amino acids. Germline lookup yields CDR1 SEHNR and CDR2 FQNEAQ (reference sequence). V dropped 5 bases and J dropped 6 bases, with 17 bases sitting between them. The CDR3: CASSPPTLVGEQYF. DNA for the CDR3: TGTGCCAGCAGCCCGCCGACCCTGGTGGGCGAGCAGTACTTC.

The chain uses TRBV7-9 and TRBJ1-1, with TRBD1 as a possible D gene (5 bases). V was cut by 5 bases and J by 3 bases, with 16 bases left in between. Germline V gene sequence: CDR1 SEHNR, CDR2 FQNEAQ (reference sequence). The CDR3 extends over 15 amino acids. For the CDR3, the DNA is TGTGCCAGCAGCCCCTGGGTGGGGGGAGACACTGAAGCTTTCTTT. Its protein product is CASSPWVGGDTEAFF.

V gene TRBV7-9 combines with J gene TRBJ2-7, with D uncertain. V was pared by 3 bases and J by 5 bases, with 8 bases between. Germline values: CDR1 SEHNR, CDR2 FQNEAQ (reference sequence). The CDR3 contains 12 residues. The chain's CDR3 is CASSFLTDEQYF. In nucleotides, the CDR3 is TGTGCCAGCAGCTTCCTGACGGACGAGCAGTACTTC.

The V and J genes are TRBV4-1 and TRBJ1-1, with 7 bases fitting TRBD1. The germline gives CDR1 MGHRA, CDR2 YSYEKL. V dropped 1 base and J dropped 5; count of bases not matched to a gene: 13. The CDR3 runs 17 residues. CDR3 amino acids: CASSQAGEGAMRTEAFF. CDR3 DNA sequence: TGCGCCAGCAGCCAAGCGGGGGAGGGGGCAATGAGGACTGAAGCTTTCTTT.

The chain recombines TRBV29-1 with TRBJ1-1; D is uncertain. Trimming took 4 bases from V and 0 from J, leaving 3 bases between them. The germline gives CDR1 SQVTM, CDR2 ANQGSEA. The CDR3 spans 11 residues. CDR3 in DNA: TGCAGCGTTGTAGTGAACACTGAAGCTTTCTTT. Translated, it gives CSVVVNTEAFF. Drawing the rest from reference TRBV29-1 and TRBJ1-1, the complete variable domain is SAVISQKPSRDICQRGTSLTIQCQVDSQVTMMFWYRQQPGQSLTLIATANQGSEATYESGFVIDKFPISRPNLTFSTLTVSNMSPEDSSIYLCSVVVNTEAFFGQGTRLTVV.

This chain links TRBV12-3 or TRBV12-4 with TRBJ2-3; 12 bases are a match to TRBD2. The CDR3 spans 15 residues. V was pared by 4 bases and J by 4 bases, with 3 bases of the junction left unmatched. The CDR3 loop is CASSWTSGASDTQYF. The CDR3 nucleotides read TGTGCCAGCAGTTGGACTAGCGGGGCTTCAGATACGCAGTATTTT.

This clonotype was counted only a few times. This chain connects TRBV30 to TRBJ1-2; TRBD1 matches at 12 bases. V was clipped by 8 bases and J by 5 bases; unmatched bases: 6. CDR1 is GTSNPN and CDR2 is SVGIG in the germline V gene (reference sequence). The CDR3 runs to 13 residues. In DNA form, the CDR3 reads TGTGCCATCGGGACAGGGGGCCTATATGGCTACACCTTC. Translation gives CAIGTGGLYGYTF.

This clonotype appeared many times. The genes are TRBV5-4 and TRBJ2-5; D remains unclear. The CDR3 totals 13 residues. Trimming left V 0 bases short and J 2 bases short, with 5 bases between. In germline, CDR1 is SGHNT, CDR2 YYREEE (reference sequence). The CDR3, as DNA: TGTGCCAGCAGCTTGGTGGAACAAGAGACCCAGTACTTC. The encoded protein is CASSLVEQETQYF.

The V call is TRBV9, the J call TRBJ2-2; 7 bases are a match to TRBD1. Trimming at V came to 0 bases and at J to 0 bases, leaving 5 bases not matched to a gene. CDR1 is SGDLS, CDR2 YYNGEE, per germline. CDR3 length equals 17 residues. CDR3 DNA: TGTGCCAGCAGCGTAGTTACAGGGGCCCCGAACACCGGGGAGCTGTTTTTT. Translation gives CASSVVTGAPNTGELFF.

The CDR3 DNA reads as TGTGCCAGCTTGTGGGACATCTACTCTGGCTACACCTTC. The encoded protein is CASLWDIYSGYTF. The chain employs TRBV21-1 and TRBJ1-2; TRBD1 is taken as the D call from the table, unchecked against the DNA. TRBV21-1 has pseudogene status. The CDR3 extends over 13 amino acids.

The rearrangement links TRBV6-5 to TRBJ2-1; D gene uncertain. CDR1 and CDR2 (germline): MNHEY, SVGAGI. V lost 6 bases and J lost 1, with 7 bases in between. This CDR3 has 13 amino acids. CDR3 bases: TGTGCCAGCAGCCGTAATTCCTACAATGAGCAGTTCTTC. This gives the protein CASSRNSYNEQFF.

The chain uses TRBV29-1 and TRBJ2-2, with D hard to call. With 4 bases removed from V and 2 bases from J, the gap between germline ends came to 5 bases. The CDR3 loop spans 12 amino acids. Germline assignment: CDR1 SQVTM and CDR2 ANQGSEA. CDR3 in DNA: TGCAGCGTTGCCTCCAACACCGGGGAGCTGTTTTTT. Amino acids: CSVASNTGELFF.

This clonotype was seen only a few times. The genes are TRBV15 and TRBJ2-7; D is unclear. Trimming took off 2 bases at V and 6 bases at J, with 14 bases between the two ends. Germline CDR1 is LNHNV and CDR2 is YYDKDF (reference sequence). The CDR3 is 14 residues long. The CDR3 reads CATSRNLDLIEQYV. In DNA, the CDR3 is TGTGCCACCAGCAGAAACCTTGACTTGATCGAGCAGTACGTC.